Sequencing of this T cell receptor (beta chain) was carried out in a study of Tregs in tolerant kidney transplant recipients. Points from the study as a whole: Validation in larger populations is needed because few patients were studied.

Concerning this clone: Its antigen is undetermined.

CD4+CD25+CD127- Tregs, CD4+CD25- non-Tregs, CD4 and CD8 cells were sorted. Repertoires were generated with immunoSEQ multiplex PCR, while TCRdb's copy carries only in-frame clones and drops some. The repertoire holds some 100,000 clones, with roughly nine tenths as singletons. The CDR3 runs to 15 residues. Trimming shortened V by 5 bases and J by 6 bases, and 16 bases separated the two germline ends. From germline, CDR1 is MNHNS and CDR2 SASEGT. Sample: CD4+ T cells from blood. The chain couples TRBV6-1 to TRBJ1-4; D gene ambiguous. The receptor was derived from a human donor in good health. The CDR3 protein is CASSPSGGRDEKLFF. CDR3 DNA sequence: TGTGCCAGCAGTCCCAGTGGCGGACGAGATGAAAAACTGTTTTTT.